Below, 17 T cell receptor beta chains from the same sample are listed, as sequenced in a study of T cells in Graves' hyperthyroidism and ophthalmopathy. What was amplified from RNA transcripts were TCR beta CDR3 regions. RT-PCR in the first round (using the HTBI primer set) targeted the TCR CDR3. TCRdb re-derived calls from the multiplex PCR reads in MiXCR, one entry per CDR3 protein. Altogether some 300,000 distinct CDR3 sequences are present, roughly 17% being singletons, with the ten largest covering around 34%. Sequencing input: blood. Every receptor here comes from a man aged 25-40 years with Graves' hyperthyroidism.

The chain recombines TRBV7-2 with TRBJ2-7; D uncertain. The germline gives CDR1 SGHTA, CDR2 FQGNSA. This CDR3 contains 13 residues. V was clipped by 3 bases and J by 7 bases, with 13 bases between them. CDR3 coding DNA: TGTGCCAGCAGCTTGTCACAGAGGTTTGAGCAGTACTTC. This codes for CASSLSQRFEQYF.

This clonotype was found many times. J is TRBJ1-1 and V is TRBV3-1, with unresolved D. The CDR3 loop spans 15 amino acids. CDR1 and CDR2 (germline): LGHDT, YNNKEL (reference sequence). V was cut by 4 bases and J by 3 bases, with 15 bases left in between. The DNA of the CDR3 is TGTGCCAGCAGCCGCCTGGTGGGCTTGGACACTGAAGCTTTCTTT. This sequence encodes CASSRLVGLDTEAFF.

The chain has TRBV5-1 and TRBJ2-3, with D perhaps TRBD2 (5 bases). The ends were cut back, 3 bases at V and 6 bases at J, with 20 bases in the middle. Germline-derived CDR1 and CDR2 are SGHRS and YFSETQ. The CDR3 consists of 16 residues. DNA for the CDR3: TGCGCCAGCAGCTACCCTATCGGCGGGTCTTCGGATACGCAGTATTTT. It is translated as CASSYPIGGSSDTQYF.

Ten or more counts support this clonotype. This sequence joins TRBV6-1 and TRBJ2-7; D may correspond to TRBD1 or TRBD2 (7 bases each). The CDR3 is made up of 15 amino acids. Germline V lookup: CDR1 MNHNS, CDR2 SASEGT. The ends were cut back, 5 bases at V and 6 bases at J, with 20 bases in the middle. The CDR3 nucleotides read TGTGCCAGCAGTTGGGGGGGGGAGGGGGCGAGCGAGCAGTACTTC. The encoded protein is CASSWGGEGASEQYF.

A few counts support this clonotype. The genes are TRBV28 and TRBJ2-1; TRBD2 agrees at 10 bases. The trim removed 5 bases at V and 2 bases at J, leaving 3 bases unmatched. The CDR3 spans 15 residues. The germline V gene encodes CDR1 MDHEN and CDR2 SYDVKM. DNA for the CDR3: TGTGCCAGCAGTCTAGCGGGAGTGGCCTACAATGAGCAGTTCTTC. It yields the protein CASSLAGVAYNEQFF.

This clonotype has just a few counts. The CDR3 nucleotides read TGTGCCACCAGCGGGAGCGGCCTTAATCAGCCCCAGCATTTT. This gives the protein CATSGSGLNQPQHF. This chain links TRBV24-1 with TRBJ1-5; D unclear. In germline, CDR1 is KGHDR, CDR2 SFDVKD. V was trimmed by 7 bases and J by 4 bases, leaving 13 bases between them. This CDR3 region has 14 residues.

The chain links TRBV6-1 to TRBJ2-2; the match to TRBD2 covers 7 bases. The CDR3 extends over 14 amino acids. Germline V gene data show CDR1 as MNHNS and CDR2 as SASEGT. The V segment lost 5 bases and the J segment 4 bases; nucleotides outside the gene matches: 4. DNA for the CDR3: TGTGCCAGCAGTTATGGGGAGGGCACCGGGGAGCTGTTTTTT. Encoded protein: CASSYGEGTGELFF.

This clonotype came up many times. The chain uses TRBV12-3 or TRBV12-4 and TRBJ1-4; 11 bases agree with TRBD1. The CDR3 consists of 15 residues. V shed 3 bases and J 7 bases; nucleotides not matched to a gene: 4. The DNA for the CDR3 is TGTGCCAGCAGTTTCTCCGGGACAGGGGGTGAAAAACTGTTTTTT. This sequence encodes CASSFSGTGGEKLFF.

This clonotype has only a few counts. CDR3 nucleotide sequence: TGTGCCAGCAGCCCCCTCGGCGGCCCTTACGAGCAGTACTTC. The encoded protein is CASSPLGGPYEQYF. This sequence joins TRBV11-2 and TRBJ2-7; unclear D gene. With 5 bases removed from V and 4 bases from J, the gap between germline ends came to 15 bases. CDR1 is SGHAT and CDR2 is FQNNGV in the germline V gene. The CDR3 is 14 amino acids.

This clonotype was observed many times. The V and J genes are TRBV5-1 and TRBJ2-3; D may be TRBD1 or TRBD2 (5 bases each). Per the germline V gene, CDR1 is SGHRS and CDR2 is YFSETQ. The CDR3 totals 14 residues. Trimming took off 0 bases at V and 4 bases at J, with 9 bases between the two ends. The CDR3 sequence: CASSLEGRADTQYF. The CDR3 region has the DNA TGCGCCAGCAGCTTGGAGGGGCGGGCAGATACGCAGTATTTT.

This clonotype was seen at least ten times. The rearrangement links TRBV5-1 to TRBJ1-5, with unresolved D. This CDR3 is 14 amino acids long. Trimming shortened V by 3 bases and J by 0 bases, and 7 bases separated the two germline ends. Germline V gene data show CDR1 as SGHRS and CDR2 as YFSETQ. The CDR3 sequence is CASSSGDSNQPQHF. The CDR3 DNA reads TGCGCCAGCAGCTCCGGGGATAGCAATCAGCCCCAGCATTTT.

This clonotype was recorded many times. The CDR3 DNA is TGTGCCAGCACAACCTCCTGGGGTAGCGGGACGGATGAGCAGTTCTTC. Translated, it gives CASTTSWGSGTDEQFF. This chain links TRBV2 with TRBJ2-1, with 8 nucleotides matching TRBD2. Trimming cost V 7 bases and J 8 bases; bases outside gene matches: 16. CDR1 is SNHLY and CDR2 is FYNNEI in the germline V gene. The CDR3 has 16 amino acids.

This clonotype was observed many times. At one boundary the junction diverges from the germline segment, which might be a read error. The chain joins TRBV7-7 to TRBJ2-1, with 9 bases fitting TRBD2. The CDR3 sequence is 16 residues long. The germline gives CDR1 SSHAT, CDR2 FNYEAQ (reference sequence). CDR3 in amino acids: CASSLLAGSSYNEQFF. DNA for the CDR3: TGTGCTAGCAGCTTACTAGCGGGTAGCTCCTACAATGAGCAGTTCTTC.

The chain has TRBV29-1 and TRBJ2-7, with D perhaps matching TRBD1 (5 bases). Trimming took off 5 bases at V and 5 bases at J, with 13 bases between the two ends. CDR3 length: 12 residues. Germline loops: CDR1 SQVTM, CDR2 ANQGSEA. The CDR3, as DNA: TGCAGCGTTCGGCCCTTAGGGGACGAGCAGTACTTC. Amino acid sequence: CSVRPLGDEQYF.

Many counts were recorded for this clonotype. This rearrangement joins TRBV28 to TRBJ2-1, with TRBD1 matching over 9 bases. With V trimmed by 6 bases and J by 3 bases, 9 bases remained unmatched. The germline V gene encodes CDR1 MDHEN and CDR2 SYDVKM. The CDR3 extends over 16 amino acids. CDR3 amino acids: CASRGQGSGGYNEQFF. CDR3 coding DNA: TGTGCCAGCAGAGGACAGGGGAGCGGAGGCTACAATGAGCAGTTCTTC.

The chain carries TRBV9 and TRBJ1-4; TRBD1 might be the D (5 bases). V gave up 3 bases and J gave up 8 bases, with 20 bases separating them. Per the germline V gene, CDR1 is SGDLS and CDR2 is YYNGEE. CDR3 size: 16 residues. The CDR3 sequence is CASSEGTLIYNEKLFF. The CDR3 DNA is TGTGCCAGCAGCGAGGGGACCCTTATATACAACGAAAAACTGTTTTTT.

The chain is built from TRBV5-1 and TRBJ1-2; D not certain. The CDR3 runs 13 residues. Trimming removed 6 bases at V and 0 bases at J, with 9 bases between. CDR1 and CDR2 from the germline V gene are SGHRS and YFSETQ. The CDR3 reads CASTRDANYGYTF. The DNA for the CDR3 is TGCGCCAGCACCAGAGATGCTAACTATGGCTACACCTTC.